These 4 T cell receptor beta chains were all obtained from the same sample, sequenced in a study of T cells in Graves' hyperthyroidism and ophthalmopathy. RNA transcripts gave rise to amplified TCR beta CDR3 regions. The HTBI set primed first-round TCR CDR3 RT-PCR. TCRdb called the multiplex PCR reads again in MiXCR, with one record for every CDR3 protein. The sample has 250,000 or so distinct CDR3 sequences, about 16% seen once; the top ten hold 30% to 35%. The sample was blood. Receptors originate from a woman in her forties or fifties with Graves' hyperthyroidism that later progressed to Graves' ophthalmopathy.

The V gene is TRBV7-9, the J gene TRBJ2-1, with 9 positions matching TRBD2. CDR3 length equals 15 residues. The germline CDR1 and CDR2 sequences are SEHNR and FQNEAQ (reference sequence). V lost 5 bases to trimming and J lost 4 bases; unmatched junction nucleotides: 6. The CDR3 nucleotides read TGTGCCAGCAGCATCCTAGCGGGGCATTACAATGAGCAGTTCTTC. It specifies CASSILAGHYNEQFF. The full variable domain, completed using reference TRBV7-9 and TRBJ2-1, is DTGVSQNPRHKITKRGQNVTFRCDPISEHNRLYWYRQTLGQGPEFLTYFQNEAQLEKSRLLSDRFSAERPKGSFSTLEIQRTEQGDSAMYLCASSILAGHYNEQFFGPGTRLTVL.

This clonotype has ten or more counts. V gene TRBV12-3 or TRBV12-4 combines with J gene TRBJ2-1, with D unclear. With 2 bases removed from V and 7 bases from J, the gap between germline ends came to 6 bases. The CDR3 loop spans 12 amino acids. CDR3 sequence reads: CASSLPGNEQFF. The CDR3 region has the DNA TGTGCCAGCAGTTTACCCGGAAATGAGCAGTTCTTC.

This clonotype turned up a few times. This chain uses TRBV20-1 with TRBJ1-4; TRBD1 matches at 8 bases. The trim removed 1 base at V and 7 bases at J, leaving 11 bases unmatched. The CDR3 has 16 amino acids. Germline V lookup: CDR1 DFQATT, CDR2 SNEGSKA (reference sequence). The CDR3 sequence: CSARGYDRGRSEKLFF. The CDR3 bases are TGCAGTGCTAGAGGATATGACAGGGGAAGGAGTGAAAAACTGTTTTTT.

The genes are TRBV5-1 and TRBJ1-1; the D is unclear. Germline V gives CDR1 SGHRS, CDR2 YFSETQ. The CDR3 has 14 amino acids. Trimming stripped 3 bases from V and 0 bases from J, with 9 bases between. This CDR3 is CASSSRSLNTEAFF. CDR3 nucleotides: TGCGCCAGCAGCTCTCGCAGCCTGAACACTGAAGCTTTCTTT.